This paragraph covers one T cell receptor (beta chain) sequence. Total RNA extraction produced at least 5.5 micrograms (per sample) for the study. The sample belongs to a study of blood T cells in healthy people across ages. The germline CDR1 and CDR2 sequences are DFQATT and SNEGSKA (reference sequence). The CDR3 spans 15 residues. The germline V and J ends were trimmed by 0 bases and 7 bases, with 19 bases remaining between them. A sample-barcoded 5' primer and a J-beta primer mix were used in a second PCR of about 7 to 12 cycles. TCRdb analysed the 5' RACE reads with MiXCR anew, one entry per CDR3 protein. The table shows 850,000 or so distinct CDR3 sequences, with 29% occurring only once.

The chain recombines TRBV20-1 with TRBJ2-7; D is possibly TRBD1 (6 bases). This sequence originates from a woman aged 80 or over in good health. Sequenced sample: blood. This CDR3 is CSARDQGMAYNEQYF. CDR3 DNA: TGCAGTGCTAGAGATCAGGGGATGGCCTACAATGAGCAGTACTTC.